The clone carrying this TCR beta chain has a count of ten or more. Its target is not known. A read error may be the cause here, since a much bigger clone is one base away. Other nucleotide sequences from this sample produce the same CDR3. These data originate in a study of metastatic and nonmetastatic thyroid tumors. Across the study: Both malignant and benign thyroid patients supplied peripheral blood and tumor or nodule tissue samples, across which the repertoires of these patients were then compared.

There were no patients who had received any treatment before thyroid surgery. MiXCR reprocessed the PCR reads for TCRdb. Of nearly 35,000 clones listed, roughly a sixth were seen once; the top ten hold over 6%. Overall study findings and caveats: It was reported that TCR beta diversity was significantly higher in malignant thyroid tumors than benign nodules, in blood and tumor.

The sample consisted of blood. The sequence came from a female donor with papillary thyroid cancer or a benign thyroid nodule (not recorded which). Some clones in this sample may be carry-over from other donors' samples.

CDR3 DNA: TGTGCCAGCAGCCAGGATAGCGGGGTCTACAACGAGCAGTTCTTC. Translated: CASSQDSGVYNEQFF. This rearrangement joins TRBV14 to TRBJ2-1; TRBD2 aligns across 8 bases. There are 15 residues in the CDR3. The germline V gene encodes CDR1 SGHDN and CDR2 FVKESK.